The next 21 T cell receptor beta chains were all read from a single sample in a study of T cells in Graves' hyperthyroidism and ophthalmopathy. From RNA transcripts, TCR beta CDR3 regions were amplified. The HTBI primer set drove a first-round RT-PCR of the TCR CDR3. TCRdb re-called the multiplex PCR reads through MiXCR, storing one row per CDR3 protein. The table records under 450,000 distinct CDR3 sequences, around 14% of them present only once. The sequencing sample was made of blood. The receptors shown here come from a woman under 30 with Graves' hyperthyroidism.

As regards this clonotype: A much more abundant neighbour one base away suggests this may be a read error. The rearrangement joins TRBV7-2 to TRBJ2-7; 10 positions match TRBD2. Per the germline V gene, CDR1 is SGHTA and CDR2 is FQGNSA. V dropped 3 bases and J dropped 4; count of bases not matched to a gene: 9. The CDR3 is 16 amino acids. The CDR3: CASSFALAGAYYEQYF. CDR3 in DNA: TGTGCCAGCAGCTTTGCGCTAGCGGGAGCGTATTACGAGCAGTACTTC.

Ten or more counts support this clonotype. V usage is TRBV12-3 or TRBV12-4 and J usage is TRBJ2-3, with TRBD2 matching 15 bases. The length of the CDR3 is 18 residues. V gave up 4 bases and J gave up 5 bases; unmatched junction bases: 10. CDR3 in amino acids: CASSSVRTSGGALDTQYF. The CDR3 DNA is TGTGCCAGCAGTTCCGTTCGGACTAGCGGGGGGGCCTTAGATACGCAGTATTTT.

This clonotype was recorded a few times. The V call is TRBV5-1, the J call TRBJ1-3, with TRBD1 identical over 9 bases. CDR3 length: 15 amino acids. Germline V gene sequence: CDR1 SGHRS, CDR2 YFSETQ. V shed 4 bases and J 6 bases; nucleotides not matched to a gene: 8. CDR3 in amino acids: CASSPRTGVSNTIYF. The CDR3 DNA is TGCGCCAGCAGCCCACGGACAGGGGTATCAAACACCATATATTTT.

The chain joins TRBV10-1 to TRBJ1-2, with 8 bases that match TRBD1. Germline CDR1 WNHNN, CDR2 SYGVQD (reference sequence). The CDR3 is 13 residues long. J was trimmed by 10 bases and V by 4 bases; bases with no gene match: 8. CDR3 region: CASSGDRGKDYTF. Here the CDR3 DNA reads TGCGCCAGCAGTGGAGACAGGGGCAAGGACTACACCTTC.

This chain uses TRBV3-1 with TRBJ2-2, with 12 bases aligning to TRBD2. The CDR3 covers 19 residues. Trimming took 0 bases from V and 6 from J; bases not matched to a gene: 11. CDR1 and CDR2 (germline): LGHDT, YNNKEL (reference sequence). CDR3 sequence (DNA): TGTGCCAGCAGCCAAGATGCCCCGACTAGCGGGAGAAATGCCGGGGAGCTGTTTTTT. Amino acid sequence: CASSQDAPTSGRNAGELFF.

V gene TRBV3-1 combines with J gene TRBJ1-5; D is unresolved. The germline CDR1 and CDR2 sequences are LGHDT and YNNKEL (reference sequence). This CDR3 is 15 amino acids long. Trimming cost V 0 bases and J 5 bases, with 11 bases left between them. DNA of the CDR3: TGTGCCAGCAGCCAAGAAGGGTTTACCGATCAGCCCCAGCATTTT. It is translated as CASSQEGFTDQPQHF.

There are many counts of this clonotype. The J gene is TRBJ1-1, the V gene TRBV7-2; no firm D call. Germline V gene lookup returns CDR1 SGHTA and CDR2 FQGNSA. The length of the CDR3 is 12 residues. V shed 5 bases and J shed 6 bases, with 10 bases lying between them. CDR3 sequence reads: CASSLPGAEAFF. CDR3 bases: TGTGCCAGCAGCCTCCCAGGTGCTGAAGCTTTCTTT.

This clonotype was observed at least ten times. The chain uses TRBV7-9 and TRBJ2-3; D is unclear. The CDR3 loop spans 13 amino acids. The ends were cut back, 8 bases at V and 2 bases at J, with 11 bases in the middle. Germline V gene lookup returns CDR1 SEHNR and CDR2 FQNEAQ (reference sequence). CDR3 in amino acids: CASGEPDTDTQYF. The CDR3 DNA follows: TGTGCCAGCGGGGAACCGGACACAGATACGCAGTATTTT.

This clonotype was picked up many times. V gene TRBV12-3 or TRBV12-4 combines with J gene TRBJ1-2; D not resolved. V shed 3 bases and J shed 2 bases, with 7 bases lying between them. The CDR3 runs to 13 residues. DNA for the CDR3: TGTGCCAGCAGTTTTGAGCTGAACTATGGCTACACCTTC. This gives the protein CASSFELNYGYTF.

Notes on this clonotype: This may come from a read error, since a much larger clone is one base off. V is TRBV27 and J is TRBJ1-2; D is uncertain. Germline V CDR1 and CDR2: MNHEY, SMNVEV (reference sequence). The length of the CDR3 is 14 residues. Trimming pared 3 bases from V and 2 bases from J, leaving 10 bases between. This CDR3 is CASSLSRENYGYTF. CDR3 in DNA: TGTGCCAGCAGTTTGTCGAGGGAAAACTATGGCTACACCTTC.

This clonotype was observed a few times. CDR3 residues: CASSAPGTSGGTYQETQYF. The CDR3 coding sequence is TGTGCCAGCAGCGCGCCGGGGACTAGCGGGGGGACGTACCAAGAGACCCAGTACTTC. The chain has TRBV5-5 and TRBJ2-5; 15 nucleotides line up with TRBD2. The CDR3 runs 19 residues. CDR1 is SGHKS and CDR2 is YYEKEE in the germline V gene (reference sequence). Germline trimming cut 4 bases from V and 0 bases from J; bases unmatched to any gene: 10.

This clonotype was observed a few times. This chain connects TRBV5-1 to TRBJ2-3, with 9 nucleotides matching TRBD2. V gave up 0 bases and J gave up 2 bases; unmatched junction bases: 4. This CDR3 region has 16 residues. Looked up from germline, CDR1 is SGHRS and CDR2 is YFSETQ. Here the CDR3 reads CASSLGLAGYTDTQYF. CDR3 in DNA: TGCGCCAGCAGCTTGGGGCTAGCGGGATACACAGATACGCAGTATTTT.

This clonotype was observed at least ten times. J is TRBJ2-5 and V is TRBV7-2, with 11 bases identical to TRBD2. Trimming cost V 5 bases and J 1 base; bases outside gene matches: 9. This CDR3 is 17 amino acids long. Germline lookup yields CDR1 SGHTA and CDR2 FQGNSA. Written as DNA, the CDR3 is TGTGCCAGCAGCCAAGTCCTACTAGCGGGAGCCCAAGAGACCCAGTACTTC. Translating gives CASSQVLLAGAQETQYF.

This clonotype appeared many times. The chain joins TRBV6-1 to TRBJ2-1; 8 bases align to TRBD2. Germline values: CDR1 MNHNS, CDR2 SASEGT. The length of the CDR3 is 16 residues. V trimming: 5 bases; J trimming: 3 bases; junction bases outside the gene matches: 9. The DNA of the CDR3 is TGTGCCAGCAGTCGACGGACTAGCCCCGACTACAATGAGCAGTTCTTC. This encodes CASSRRTSPDYNEQFF.

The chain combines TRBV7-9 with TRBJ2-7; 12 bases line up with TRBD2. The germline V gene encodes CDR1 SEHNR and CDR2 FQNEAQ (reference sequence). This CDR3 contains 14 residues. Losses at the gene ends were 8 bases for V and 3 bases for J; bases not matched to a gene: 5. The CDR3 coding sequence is TGTGCCAGCTCCAGGACTAGCGGGAACTACGAGCAGTACTTC. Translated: CASSRTSGNYEQYF.

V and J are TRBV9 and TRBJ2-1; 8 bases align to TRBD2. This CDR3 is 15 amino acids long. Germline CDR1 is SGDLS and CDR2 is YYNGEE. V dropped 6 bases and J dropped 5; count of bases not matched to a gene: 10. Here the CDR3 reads CASTGAGEIHNEQFF. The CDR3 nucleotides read TGTGCCAGCACCGGAGCGGGAGAGATCCACAATGAGCAGTTCTTC.

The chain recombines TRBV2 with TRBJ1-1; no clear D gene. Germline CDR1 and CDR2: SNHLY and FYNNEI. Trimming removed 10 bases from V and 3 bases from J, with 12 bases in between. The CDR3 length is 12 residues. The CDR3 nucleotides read TGTGCCACCAGAGCGGGGTACACTGAAGCTTTCTTT. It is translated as CATRAGYTEAFF. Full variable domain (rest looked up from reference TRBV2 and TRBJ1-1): EPEVTQTPSHQVTQMGQEVILRCVPISNHLYFYWYRQILGQKVEFLVSFYNNEISEKSEIFDDQFSVERPDGSNFTLKIRSTKLEDSAMYFCATRAGYTEAFFGQGTRLTVV.

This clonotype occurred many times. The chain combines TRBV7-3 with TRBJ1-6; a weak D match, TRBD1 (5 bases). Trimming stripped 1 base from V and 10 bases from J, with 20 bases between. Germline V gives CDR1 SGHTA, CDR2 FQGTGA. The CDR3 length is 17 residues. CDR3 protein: CASSLIRRQGQRSPLHF. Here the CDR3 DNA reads TGTGCCAGCAGCTTAATTCGTCGGCAGGGTCAAAGATCACCCCTCCACTTT.

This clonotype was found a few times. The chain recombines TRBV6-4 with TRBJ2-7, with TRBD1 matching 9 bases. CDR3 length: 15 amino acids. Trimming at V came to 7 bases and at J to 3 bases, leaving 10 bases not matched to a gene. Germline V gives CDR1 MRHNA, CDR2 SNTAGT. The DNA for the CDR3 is TGTGCCAGCAACCGGGGGGACAGGGAAAACTACGAGCAGTACTTC. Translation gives CASNRGDRENYEQYF.

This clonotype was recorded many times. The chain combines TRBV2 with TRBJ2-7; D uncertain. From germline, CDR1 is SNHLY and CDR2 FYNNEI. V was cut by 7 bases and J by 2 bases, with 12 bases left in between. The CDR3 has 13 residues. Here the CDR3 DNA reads TGTGCCAGCAAGTTAGACCTTGCCTACGAGCAGTACTTC. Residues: CASKLDLAYEQYF.

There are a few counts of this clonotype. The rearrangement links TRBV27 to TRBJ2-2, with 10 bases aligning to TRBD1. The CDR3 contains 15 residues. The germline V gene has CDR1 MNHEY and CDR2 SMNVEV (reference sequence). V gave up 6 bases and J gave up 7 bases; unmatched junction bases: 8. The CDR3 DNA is TGTGCCAGCAGCAGGGGGACAGGGGCTATCGGGGAGCTGTTTTTT. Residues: CASSRGTGAIGELFF.